Below are 23 T cell receptor beta chains sequenced from a single sample in a study of siplizumab effects on memory and regulatory T cells. The method was immunoSEQ multiplex PCR; TCRdb's version includes in-frame clones alone and lacks a portion of them. There are over 100,000 clones in the sample; more than 85% occur only once, and 1.1% lies in the top ten. Specimen: CD4+ T cells sorted from blood. All receptors derive from a human donor in good health.

This clone has just one count. The rearrangement links TRBV15 to TRBJ2-1; D might be TRBD1 (5 bases). The CDR3 is 14 amino acids. Trimming removed 5 bases at V and 4 bases at J, with 12 bases between. Germline-derived CDR1 and CDR2 are LNHNV and YYDKDF (reference sequence). CDR3 sequence: CATSYRGGYNEQFF. The CDR3 bases are TGTGCCACCAGCTATAGGGGTGGGTACAATGAGCAGTTCTTC.

This clone occurred once. The chain recombines TRBV6-1 with TRBJ2-3, with D tentatively TRBD2 (6 bases). CDR1 is MNHNS and CDR2 is SASEGT in the germline V gene. The V gene lost 6 bases and the J gene lost 5 bases, with 18 bases spanning the gap. This CDR3 has 15 amino acids. The DNA for the CDR3 is TGTGCCAGCAGACGGCCGGGACTTCATCGAGATACGCAGTATTTT. Translated, it gives CASRRPGLHRDTQYF.

In DNA, the CDR3 is TGTGCCAGCAGCTTGACCCGACAGATCACAGGGGAGCAGTACTTC. Protein: CASSLTRQITGEQYF. The chain links TRBV5-6 to TRBJ2-7; D is possibly TRBD1 (6 bases). V was clipped by 1 base and J by 7 bases, with 18 bases between them. This CDR3 is 15 amino acids long. The germline gives CDR1 SGHDT, CDR2 YYEEEE.

The J gene is TRBJ2-1, the V gene TRBV5-1; D remains unclear. The germline gives CDR1 SGHRS, CDR2 YFSETQ. Trimming stripped 0 bases from V and 9 bases from J, with 4 bases between. CDR3 size: 11 residues. The CDR3, as DNA: TGCGCCAGCAGCTTGGAAAGTGAGCAGTTCTTC. Its protein product is CASSLESEQFF.

This chain uses TRBV7-8 with TRBJ2-7; D call uncertain. This CDR3 has 15 residues. Looked up from germline, CDR1 is SGHVS and CDR2 is FQNEAQ. Deletions cut 4 bases from V and 3 bases from J, with 16 bases between. CDR3 protein: CASSSTIVADYEQYF. Here the CDR3 DNA reads TGTGCCAGCAGCTCAACGATTGTAGCAGACTACGAGCAGTACTTC.

The chain is built from TRBV4-1 and TRBJ1-2, with a weak D call TRBD1 (6 bases). There are 16 residues in the CDR3. Trimming stripped 1 base from V and 2 bases from J, with 14 bases between. CDR1 and CDR2 (germline): MGHRA, YSYEKL. The CDR3 sequence is CASSQANLGQNYGYTF. The CDR3 nucleotides are TGCGCCAGCAGCCAAGCTAACCTGGGACAAAACTATGGCTACACCTTC.

As DNA, the CDR3 is TGCGCCAGCAACACGGGGATGAACACTGAAGCTTTCTTT. Protein: CASNTGMNTEAFF. The chain employs TRBV5-1 and TRBJ1-1; D ambiguous. The CDR3 runs to 13 residues. Trimming shortened V by 6 bases and J by 0 bases, and 9 bases separated the two germline ends. Germline assignment: CDR1 SGHRS and CDR2 YFSETQ.

This clone was seen only once. J is TRBJ2-3 and V is TRBV11-1; 9 nucleotides match TRBD2. The germline V gene encodes CDR1 SGHAT and CDR2 FQDESV (reference sequence). V shed 4 bases and J 3 bases; nucleotides not matched to a gene: 14. This CDR3 has 18 residues. The DNA of the CDR3 is TGTGCCAGCAGCTCAGGGGCGGGAGGGCCGATTAAGACAGATACGCAGTATTTT. It translates to CASSSGAGGPIKTDTQYF. Full variable domain (outside the CDR3, taken from reference TRBV11-1 and TRBJ2-3): EAEVAQSPRYKITEKSQAVAFWCDPISGHATLYWYRQILGQGPELLVQFQDESVVDDSQLPKDRFSAERLKGVDSTLKIQPAELGDSAMYLCASSSGAGGPIKTDTQYFGPGTRLTVL.

V and J are TRBV27 and TRBJ2-7, with 11 bases identical to TRBD1. Germline loops: CDR1 MNHEY, CDR2 SMNVEV (reference sequence). V gave up 6 bases and J gave up 6 bases; unmatched junction bases: 13. This CDR3 comprises 16 residues. CDR3 residues: CASSLRVGTGGLEQYF. Written as DNA, the CDR3 is TGTGCCAGCAGCCTGCGGGTCGGGACAGGGGGTCTCGAGCAGTACTTC.

A single count supports this clone. This chain joins TRBV2 and TRBJ2-3; 8 nucleotides align to TRBD2. CDR1 SNHLY and CDR2 FYNNEI come from the germline V gene. Trimming cost V 7 bases and J 1 base; bases outside gene matches: 4. The CDR3 covers 14 residues. For the CDR3, the DNA is TGTGCCAGCAAGACGACTAGCGGCACAGATACGCAGTATTTT. Its translation: CASKTTSGTDTQYF.

V and J are TRBV6-5 and TRBJ2-1; either TRBD1 or TRBD2 may fit D (6 bases each). Trimming took off 8 bases at V and 4 bases at J, with 9 bases between the two ends. The CDR3 loop spans 12 amino acids. Germline-derived CDR1 and CDR2 are MNHEY and SVGAGI. This chain's CDR3 is CASRGPYNEQFF. CDR3 sequence (DNA): TGTGCCAGCCGGGGGCCGTACAATGAGCAGTTCTTC.

This chain connects TRBV7-9 to TRBJ2-7, with TRBD1 as a possible D gene (6 bases). CDR3 size: 15 residues. V lost 5 bases to trimming and J lost 2 bases, with 16 bases between them. Per the germline V gene, CDR1 is SEHNR and CDR2 is FQNEAQ (reference sequence). CDR3 protein: CASSMQGPNTYEQYF. The CDR3 DNA sequence: TGTGCCAGCAGCATGCAGGGGCCTAATACCTACGAGCAGTACTTC.

This chain connects TRBV28 to TRBJ1-4; D is unclear. The V gene's germline CDR1 is MDHEN and CDR2 SYDVKM. The CDR3 runs to 14 residues. V was clipped by 7 bases and J by 7 bases, with 16 bases between them. CDR3 sequence reads: CASIEGRDGEKLFF. Written as DNA, the CDR3 is TGTGCCAGCATCGAAGGACGGGATGGTGAAAAACTGTTTTTT.

The chain recombines TRBV7-8 with TRBJ2-3; either TRBD1 or TRBD2 may fit D (5 bases each). V was trimmed by 1 base and J by 2 bases, leaving 10 bases between them. Germline V gene sequence: CDR1 SGHVS, CDR2 FQNEAQ. The CDR3 is 15 residues long. CDR3 coding DNA: TGTGCCAGCAGCTTAGTAACAGGACTCACAGATACGCAGTATTTT. The encoded protein is CASSLVTGLTDTQYF.

The rearrangement links TRBV20-1 to TRBJ2-7, with D unclear. Trimming took 5 bases from V and 2 from J, leaving 7 bases between them. The CDR3 length is 11 residues. The germline CDR1 and CDR2 sequences are DFQATT and SNEGSKA (reference sequence). The CDR3 loop reads CSASRTYEQYF. The CDR3 DNA sequence: TGCAGTGCTTCACGGACCTACGAGCAGTACTTC.

V and J are TRBV10-3 and TRBJ2-1; D not resolved. Germline CDR1 reads ENHRY; CDR2 reads SYGVKD. This CDR3 has 13 residues. V dropped 4 bases and J dropped 2 bases, with 6 bases sitting between them. The chain's CDR3 is CAISVRTYNEQFF. The CDR3 coding sequence is TGTGCCATCAGTGTTCGAACCTACAATGAGCAGTTCTTC.

This chain uses TRBV19 with TRBJ2-3; D is perhaps TRBD2 (6 bases). The V end was cut by 5 bases, the J end by 1 base, with 10 bases between. This CDR3 has 14 amino acids. The germline V gene has CDR1 LNHDA and CDR2 SQIVND (reference sequence). The CDR3 DNA reads TGTGCCAGTAGTTGGGTAGCGGGCACAGATACGCAGTATTTT. It yields the protein CASSWVAGTDTQYF. Filled out from reference TRBV19 and TRBJ2-3, the complete variable domain reads DGGITQSPKYLFRKEGQNVTLSCEQNLNHDAMYWYRQDPGQGLRLIYYSQIVNDFQKGDIAEGYSVSREKKESFPLTVTSAQKNPTAFYLCASSWVAGTDTQYFGPGTRLTVL.

The chain has TRBV6-4 and TRBJ2-1; 15 bases agree with TRBD2. The junction had 0 bases not matched to a gene; V was cut back by 2 bases and J by 7 bases. The germline CDR1 and CDR2 sequences are MRHNA and SNTAGT. CDR3 length: 15 amino acids. The CDR3 here is CASSDGLAGGNEQFF. CDR3 coding DNA: TGTGCCAGCAGTGACGGACTAGCGGGAGGGAATGAGCAGTTCTTC.

Concerning this clone itself: This sample also contains other DNA sequences that code for the same CDR3. The chain combines TRBV28 with TRBJ1-5; D gene ambiguous. Trimming stripped 3 bases from V and 0 bases from J, with 3 bases between. Germline V gene data show CDR1 as MDHEN and CDR2 as SYDVKM. This CDR3 is 13 amino acids long. In DNA form, the CDR3 reads TGTGCCAGCAGTTTCTATAGCAATCAGCCCCAGCATTTT. As protein: CASSFYSNQPQHF.

This clone is a singleton in its sample. The chain recombines TRBV4-2 with TRBJ1-2, with 9 bases aligning to TRBD1. The germline V gene encodes CDR1 LGHNA and CDR2 YNFKEQ. The CDR3 totals 14 residues. The V gene end was trimmed by 6 bases and the J gene end by 2 bases; junction bases not matched to a gene: 4. CDR3 amino acids: CASSTGQGNYGYTF. The CDR3 DNA is TGTGCCAGCAGTACGGGACAGGGAAACTATGGCTACACCTTC.

The chain has TRBV5-1 and TRBJ2-4; maybe TRBD1 (6 bases). This CDR3 has 14 residues. V was cut by 5 bases and J by 5 bases, with 14 bases left in between. Germline CDR1 is SGHRS and CDR2 is YFSETQ. CDR3 sequence reads: CASSMQGSQNIQYF. The CDR3 region has the DNA TGCGCCAGCAGTATGCAGGGGAGCCAAAACATTCAGTACTTC. Full variable domain (remainder filled in from reference TRBV5-1 and TRBJ2-4): KAGVTQTPRYLIKTRGQQVTLSCSPISGHRSVSWYQQTPGQGLQFLFEYFSETQRNKGNFPGRFSGRQFSNSRSEMNVSTLELGDSALYLCASSMQGSQNIQYFGAGTRLSVL.

The genes are TRBV2 and TRBJ2-1; 7 bases map to TRBD2. Germline CDR1 and CDR2: SNHLY and FYNNEI. V lost 5 bases, J lost 8 bases, and 15 bases stayed unmatched. CDR3 size: 16 residues. The CDR3 is CASSPARTSVVYEQFF. CDR3 sequence (DNA): TGTGCCAGCAGTCCTGCAAGGACTAGTGTGGTCTATGAGCAGTTCTTC.

The chain uses TRBV5-1 and TRBJ2-7, with 7 bases lining up with TRBD2. Trimming cost V 3 bases and J 1 base; bases outside gene matches: 4. CDR1 and CDR2 (germline): SGHRS, YFSETQ. The CDR3 is made up of 14 amino acids. This CDR3 is CASSSRDYSYEQYF. CDR3 coding DNA: TGCGCCAGCAGCTCCCGGGACTATTCCTACGAGCAGTACTTC.